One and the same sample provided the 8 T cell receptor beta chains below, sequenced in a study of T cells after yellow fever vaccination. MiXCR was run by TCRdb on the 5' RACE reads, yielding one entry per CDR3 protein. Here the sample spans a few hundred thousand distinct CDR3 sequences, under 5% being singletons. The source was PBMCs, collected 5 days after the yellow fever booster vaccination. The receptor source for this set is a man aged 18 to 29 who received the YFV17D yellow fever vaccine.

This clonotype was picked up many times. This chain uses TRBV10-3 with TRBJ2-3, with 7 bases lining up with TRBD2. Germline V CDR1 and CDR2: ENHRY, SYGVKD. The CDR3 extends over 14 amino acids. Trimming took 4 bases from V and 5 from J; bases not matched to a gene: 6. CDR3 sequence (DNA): TGTGCCATCAGTGTTGATGGGGGGGGAGATACGCAGTATTTT. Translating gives CAISVDGGGDTQYF.

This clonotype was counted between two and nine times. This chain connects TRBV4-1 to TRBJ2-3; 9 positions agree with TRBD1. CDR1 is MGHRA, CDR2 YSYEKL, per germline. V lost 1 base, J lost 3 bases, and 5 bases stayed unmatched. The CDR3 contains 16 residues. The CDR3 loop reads CASSQVGQGWTDTQYF. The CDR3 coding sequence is TGCGCCAGCAGCCAAGTGGGACAGGGTTGGACAGATACGCAGTATTTT.

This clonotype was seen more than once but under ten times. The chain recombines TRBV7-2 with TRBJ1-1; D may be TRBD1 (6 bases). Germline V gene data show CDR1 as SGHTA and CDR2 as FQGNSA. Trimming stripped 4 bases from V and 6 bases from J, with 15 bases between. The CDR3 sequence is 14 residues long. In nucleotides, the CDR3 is TGTGCCAGCAGCTACAGGGTTGAGATGTCTGAAGCTTTCTTT. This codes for CASSYRVEMSEAFF. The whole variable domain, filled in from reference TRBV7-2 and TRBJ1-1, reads GAGVSQSPSNKVTEKGKDVELRCDPISGHTALYWYRQSLGQGLEFLIYFQGNSAPDKSGLPSDRFSAERTGGSVSTLTIQRTQQEDSAVYLCASSYRVEMSEAFFGQGTRLTVV.

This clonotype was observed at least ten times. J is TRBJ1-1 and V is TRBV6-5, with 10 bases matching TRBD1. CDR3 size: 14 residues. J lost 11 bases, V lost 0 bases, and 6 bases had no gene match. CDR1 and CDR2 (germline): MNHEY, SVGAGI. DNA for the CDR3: TGTGCCAGCAGTTACTCGGGGACAGGGGCCGGGGCTTTCTTT. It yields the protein CASSYSGTGAGAFF.

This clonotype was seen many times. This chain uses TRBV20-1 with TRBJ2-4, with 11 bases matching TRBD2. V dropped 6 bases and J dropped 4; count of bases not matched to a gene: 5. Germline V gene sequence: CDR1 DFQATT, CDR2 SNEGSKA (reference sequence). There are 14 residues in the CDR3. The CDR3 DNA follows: TGCAGTGCGATGCGACTAGCGGGGAAAAACATTCAGTACTTC. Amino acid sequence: CSAMRLAGKNIQYF.

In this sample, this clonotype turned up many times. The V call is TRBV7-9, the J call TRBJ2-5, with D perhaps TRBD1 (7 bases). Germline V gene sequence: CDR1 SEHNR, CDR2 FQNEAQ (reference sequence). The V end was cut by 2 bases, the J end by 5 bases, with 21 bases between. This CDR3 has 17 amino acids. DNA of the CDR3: TGTGCCAGCAGCTTACCCGCGGGACAGCCGATAGGGGAGACCCAGTACTTC. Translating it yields CASSLPAGQPIGETQYF. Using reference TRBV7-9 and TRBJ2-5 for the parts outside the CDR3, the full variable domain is DTGVSQNPRHKITKRGQNVTFRCDPISEHNRLYWYRQTLGQGPEFLTYFQNEAQLEKSRLLSDRFSAERPKGSFSTLEIQRTEQGDSAMYLCASSLPAGQPIGETQYFGPGTRLLVL.

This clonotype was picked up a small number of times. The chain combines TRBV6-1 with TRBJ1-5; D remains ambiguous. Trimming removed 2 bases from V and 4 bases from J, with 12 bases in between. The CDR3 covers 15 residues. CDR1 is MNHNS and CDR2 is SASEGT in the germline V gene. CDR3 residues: CASSEPRTVNQPQHF. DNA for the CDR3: TGTGCCAGCAGTGAACCCCGGACCGTTAATCAGCCCCAGCATTTT.

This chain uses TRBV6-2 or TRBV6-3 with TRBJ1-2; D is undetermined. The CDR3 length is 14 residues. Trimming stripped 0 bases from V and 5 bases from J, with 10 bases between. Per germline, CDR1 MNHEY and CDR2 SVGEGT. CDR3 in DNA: TGTGCCAGCAGTTACTCCGGTCTTTATTATGGCTACACCTTC. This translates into CASSYSGLYYGYTF.